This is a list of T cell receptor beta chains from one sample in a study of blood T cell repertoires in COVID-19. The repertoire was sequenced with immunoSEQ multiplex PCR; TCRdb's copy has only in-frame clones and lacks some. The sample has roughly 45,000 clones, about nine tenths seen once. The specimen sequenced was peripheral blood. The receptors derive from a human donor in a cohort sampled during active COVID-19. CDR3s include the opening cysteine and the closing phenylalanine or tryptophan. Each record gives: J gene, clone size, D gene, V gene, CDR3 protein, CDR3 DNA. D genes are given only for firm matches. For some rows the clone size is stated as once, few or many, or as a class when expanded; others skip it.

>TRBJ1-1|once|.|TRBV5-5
CASSFITRNTEAFF
TGTGCCAGCAGCTTTATTACACGGAACACTGAAGCTTTCTTT
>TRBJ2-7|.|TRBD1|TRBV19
CASKATGSSYEQYF
TGTGCCAGTAAGGCGACAGGGAGCTCCTACGAGCAGTACTTC
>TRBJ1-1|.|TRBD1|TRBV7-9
CASSLVGQGEGRTEAFF
TGTGCCAGCAGCTTAGTTGGGCAGGGGGAAGGTCGCACTGAAGCTTTCTTT
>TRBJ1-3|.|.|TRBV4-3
CASSQEGRPTGNTIYF
TGCGCCAGCAGCCAAGAAGGGAGGCCCACTGGAAACACCATATATTTT
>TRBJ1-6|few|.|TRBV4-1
CASSRDRDMDSPLHF
TGCGCCAGCAGCCGAGACCGGGACATGGATTCACCCCTCCACTTT
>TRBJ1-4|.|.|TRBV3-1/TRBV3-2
CASSQGGGVEKLFF
TGTGCCAGCAGCCAAGGAGGGGGTGTGGAAAAACTGTTTTTT
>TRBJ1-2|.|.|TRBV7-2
CASSLEGEPHYGYTF
TGTGCCAGCAGCTTAGAGGGAGAACCTCACTATGGCTACACCTTC
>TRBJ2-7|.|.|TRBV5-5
CASSPRLYEQYF
TGTGCCAGCAGCCCACGGTTATACGAGCAGTACTTC
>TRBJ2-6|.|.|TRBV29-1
CSVDPGANVLTF
TGCAGCGTTGATCCAGGGGCCAACGTCCTGACTTTC
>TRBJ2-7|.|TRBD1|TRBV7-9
CASSLRGQRSSYEQYF
TGTGCCAGCAGCTTAAGGGGACAGCGGAGCTCCTACGAGCAGTACTTC
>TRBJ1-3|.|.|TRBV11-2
CASSFDIFSSGNTIYF
TGTGCCAGCAGCTTTGACATATTTAGCTCTGGAAACACCATATATTTT
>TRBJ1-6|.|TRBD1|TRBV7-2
CASSYRGTNSPLHF
TGTGCCAGCAGTTACAGGGGAACGAATTCACCCCTCCACTTT
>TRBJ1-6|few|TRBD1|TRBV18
CASSQQGDSPLHF
TGTGCCAGCTCACAACAGGGGGATTCACCCCTCCACTTT
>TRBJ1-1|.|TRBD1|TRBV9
CASSVDGTGFIDTEAFF
TGTGCCAGCAGCGTAGACGGGACAGGGTTCATTGACACTGAAGCTTTCTTT
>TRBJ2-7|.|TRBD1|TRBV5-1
CASGKTGSHEQYF
TGCGCCAGCGGCAAGACAGGGTCCCACGAGCAGTACTTC
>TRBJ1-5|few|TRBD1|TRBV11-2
CASSRDRGGQPQHF
TGTGCCAGCAGCCGGGACAGGGGCGGGCAGCCCCAGCATTTT
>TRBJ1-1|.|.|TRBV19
CASSDVVGGRSEAFF
TGTGCCAGTAGTGATGTCGTGGGAGGGAGGTCTGAAGCTTTCTTT
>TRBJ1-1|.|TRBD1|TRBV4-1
CASSQVGQGNTEAFF
TGCGCCAGCAGCCAAGTGGGACAGGGTAACACTGAAGCTTTCTTT